This T cell receptor (beta chain) was observed in a study of tumor and adjacent non-tumor tissue in lung cancer. Study as a whole: The cohort had 12 adenocarcinoma, a couple of squamous cell and 1 small cell patients. Aged about 30 to 76 years, patients included roughly ten men and 4 to 6 women with stage I to III disease.

The CDR3 spans 17 residues. Per the germline V gene, CDR1 is LGHNA and CDR2 is YNFKEQ. V was shortened by 1 base and J by 0 bases, with 16 bases between the two germline ends. Note on this clonotype: Its antigen is not known.

Notes on the study in general: Tumor repertoires had a smaller top 100 clone share than normal lung. Significantly higher TCR diversity was found in tumor than normal lung.

A modified ARM-PCR protocol with three rounds of nested PCR amplified TCRbeta. TCRdb re-analysed the multiplex PCR reads in MiXCR, keeping a single row per CDR3 protein. The sample consists of 95,000 to 150,000 distinct CDR3 sequences, 66% of them appearing once. RNA was extracted from bulk tissue without any cell sorting. Sequenced sample: lung tumor tissue. The chain is built from TRBV4-2 and TRBJ2-7, with D possibly being TRBD2 (5 bases). The source of this sequence is a man under 40 with non-small cell lung cancer. CDR3 region: CASSQVQASCSSYEQYF. CDR3 in DNA: TGTGCCAGCAGCCAAGTACAAGCTAGCTGTAGCTCCTACGAGCAGTACTTC.